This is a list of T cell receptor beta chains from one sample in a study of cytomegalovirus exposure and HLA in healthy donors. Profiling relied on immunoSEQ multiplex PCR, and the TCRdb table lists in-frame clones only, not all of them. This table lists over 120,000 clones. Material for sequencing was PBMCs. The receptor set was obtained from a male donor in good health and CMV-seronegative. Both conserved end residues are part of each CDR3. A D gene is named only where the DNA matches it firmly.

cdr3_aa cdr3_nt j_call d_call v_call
CASSSIGASGIGSYEQYF TGTGCCAGCAGTTCCATCGGTGCTAGCGGGATCGGATCCTACGAGCAGTACTTC TRBJ2-7 TRBD2 TRBV27
CASSLGTSGTYEQYF TGTGCCAGCAGCTTGGGGACTAGCGGCACCTACGAGCAGTACTTC TRBJ2-7 TRBD2 TRBV7-2
CASSLSGREKGYTF TGTGCCAGCAGCTTATCCGGCAGGGAAAAGGGCTACACCTTC TRBJ1-2 NA TRBV7-9
CASSDMMSGQGITGELFF TGTGCCAGCAGTGATATGATGTCAGGACAGGGGATCACCGGGGAGCTGTTTTTT TRBJ2-2 TRBD1 TRBV25-1
CASIEGQGGNVGNTIYF TGTGCCAGCATCGAAGGACAGGGGGGGAATGTTGGAAACACCATATATTTT TRBJ1-3 TRBD1 TRBV7-9
CASSLATTGGASGELFF TGCGCCAGCAGCTTGGCGACGACAGGGGGCGCATCCGGGGAGCTGTTTTTT TRBJ2-2 TRBD1 TRBV5-1
CAIQGDSNQPQHF TGTGCCATCCAGGGGGACTCCAATCAGCCCCAGCATTTT TRBJ1-5 TRBD1 TRBV10-3
CASSLRTGQYNEQFF TGTGCCAGCAGCCTACGGACAGGCCAATACAATGAGCAGTTCTTC TRBJ2-1 TRBD1 TRBV6-5
CASSPPGQGDYEQYF TGTGCCAGCAGCCCACCGGGACAGGGGGACTACGAGCAGTACTTC TRBJ2-7 TRBD1 TRBV28
CASSKRVSNQPQHF TGTGCCAGTAGTAAGAGGGTAAGCAATCAGCCCCAGCATTTT TRBJ1-5 NA TRBV19
CASSDNRGSGELFF TGTGCCAGCAGCGACAACAGGGGTTCCGGGGAGCTGTTTTTT TRBJ2-2 TRBD1 TRBV5-4
CASRIGRGLKSNQPQHF TGTGCCAGCAGAATCGGGAGGGGGTTAAAGAGCAATCAGCCCCAGCATTTT TRBJ1-5 NA TRBV2
CASSFSGSGQFF TGTGCCAGCAGTTTTTCGGGGTCGGGGCAGTTCTTC TRBJ2-1 NA TRBV27
CASSKRSYNEQFF TGTGCCAGCAGCAAGCGCTCCTACAATGAGCAGTTCTTC TRBJ2-1 NA TRBV14
CASRTGGELFF TGTGCCAGCAGAACGGGCGGGGAGCTGTTTTTT TRBJ2-2 NA TRBV6-5
CASSFRTGGAATNEKLFF TGTGCCAGCAGCTTCCGAACAGGGGGCGCGGCCACTAATGAAAAACTGTTTTTT TRBJ1-4 TRBD1 TRBV7-9
CASSPAGGETQYF TGTGCCAGCTCACCCGCGGGTGGAGAGACCCAGTACTTC TRBJ2-5 NA TRBV18
CATSLPSGRASYEQYF TGTGCCACCAGCCTACCCAGCGGGAGGGCCTCCTACGAGCAGTACTTC TRBJ2-7 TRBD2 TRBV15
CASSDGRNEQFF TGTGCCAGCTCTGATGGTCGGAATGAGCAGTTCTTC TRBJ2-1 NA TRBV28
CASSVDLGTGSYEQYF TGTGCCAGCAGCGTAGACTTGGGAACAGGCTCCTACGAGCAGTACTTC TRBJ2-7 NA TRBV9
CASSETGSGNTIYF TGTGCCAGCAGTGAAACAGGGTCTGGAAACACCATATATTTT TRBJ1-3 NA TRBV6-1
CASSRGSDGGEQYF TGCGCCAGCAGCCGCGGAAGCGACGGCGGCGAGCAGTACTTC TRBJ2-7 NA TRBV5-1
CASRATGVHEQYF TGTGCCAGCAGAGCAACAGGGGTCCACGAGCAGTACTTC TRBJ2-7 TRBD1 TRBV6-6
CASSSAGLMNYGYTF TGTGCCAGCAGCTCAGCGGGACTGATGAACTATGGCTACACCTTC TRBJ1-2 NA TRBV7-9
CSVGGSSTEAFF TGCAGCGTTGGGGGCAGCAGCACTGAAGCTTTCTTT TRBJ1-1 NA TRBV29-1
CASSLDRVYEQYF TGTGCCAGCAGCCTGGACAGAGTCTACGAGCAGTACTTC TRBJ2-7 NA TRBV5-6
CASSLTRENQPQHF TGTGCCAGCAGCTTAACGAGGGAGAATCAGCCCCAGCATTTT TRBJ1-5 NA TRBV7-8
CASSGVRDQPQHF TGTGCCAGCAGCGGAGTCAGGGATCAGCCCCAGCATTTT TRBJ1-5 NA TRBV7-2
CASSLQGSVETQYF TGCGCCAGCAGCTTGCAGGGTTCGGTAGAGACCCAGTACTTC TRBJ2-5 NA TRBV5-1
CASSQYPGTIETQYF TGTGCCAGCAGCCAGTACCCCGGGACAATAGAGACCCAGTACTTC TRBJ2-5 NA TRBV14
CASSPYRTPEAFF TGTGCCAGCTCACCATACCGGACACCTGAAGCTTTCTTT TRBJ1-1 NA TRBV18
CASSEFRQANTEAFF TGTGCCAGCAGTGAATTCCGACAGGCGAACACTGAAGCTTTCTTT TRBJ1-1 NA TRBV25-1
CASSIVSGPYGYTF TGTGCCAGTAGTATAGTCTCGGGTCCCTATGGCTACACCTTC TRBJ1-2 NA TRBV19
CASSPGQGNQETQYF TGTGCCAGCTCACCCGGACAGGGGAATCAGGAGACCCAGTACTTC TRBJ2-5 TRBD1 TRBV18
CRTGENTEAFF TGCAGGACAGGGGAGAACACTGAAGCTTTCTTT TRBJ1-1 TRBD1 TRBV20-1
CASSFYRGNTEAFF TGTGCCAGCAGCTTCTACAGGGGCAACACTGAAGCTTTCTTT TRBJ1-1 TRBD1 TRBV13
CASRRSYPSLYNEQFF TGTGCCAGCAGGAGATCCTACCCCTCGCTGTACAATGAGCAGTTCTTC TRBJ2-1 NA TRBV27
CASSRMGGQGYSYEQYF TGCGCCAGCAGCAGAATGGGGGGACAGGGTTACTCCTACGAGCAGTACTTC TRBJ2-7 TRBD1 TRBV5-1
CAWSVKNTEAFF TGTGCCTGGAGTGTTAAGAACACTGAAGCTTTCTTT TRBJ1-1 NA TRBV30
CSVEGPIHTGFDTEDFF TGCAGCGTTGAAGGCCCCATCCATACAGGGTTTGACACTGAAGATTTCTTT TRBJ1-1 NA TRBV29-1
CASSAGQGKGETQYF TGTGCTAGCAGCGCGGGACAGGGGAAGGGAGAGACCCAGTACTTC TRBJ2-5 TRBD1 TRBV7-7
CAWSPLRGFIETQYF TGTGCCTGGAGTCCTTTGAGAGGGTTTATAGAGACCCAGTACTTC TRBJ2-5 NA TRBV30
CASSPPGTVYSYNEQFF TGCGCCAGCAGCCCTCCGGGGACAGTCTACTCCTACAATGAGCAGTTCTTC TRBJ2-1 TRBD1 TRBV5-1
CASSLRASGSETQYF TGTGCCAGCAGCTTAAGGGCTAGCGGGAGTGAGACCCAGTACTTC TRBJ2-5 TRBD2 TRBV13
CAISGGTSGEQFF TGTGCCATCAGTGGGGGGACTAGCGGGGAGCAGTTCTTC TRBJ2-1 TRBD2 TRBV10-3
CASSLTTGNRDF TGTGCCAGCAGCTTAACGACCGGGAATAGGGACTTC TRBJ2-7 NA TRBV5-6
CASSLGQGLSYEQYF TGTGCCAGCAGCTTGGGGCAGGGGTTGTCCTACGAGCAGTACTTC TRBJ2-7 NA TRBV5-6
CASSSGFEQYF TGTGCCAGCAGTTCAGGGTTCGAGCAGTACTTC TRBJ2-7 NA TRBV5-4
CASTRGSVNTGELFF TGCGCCAGTACACGAGGGTCAGTGAACACCGGGGAGCTGTTTTTT TRBJ2-2 NA TRBV5-1